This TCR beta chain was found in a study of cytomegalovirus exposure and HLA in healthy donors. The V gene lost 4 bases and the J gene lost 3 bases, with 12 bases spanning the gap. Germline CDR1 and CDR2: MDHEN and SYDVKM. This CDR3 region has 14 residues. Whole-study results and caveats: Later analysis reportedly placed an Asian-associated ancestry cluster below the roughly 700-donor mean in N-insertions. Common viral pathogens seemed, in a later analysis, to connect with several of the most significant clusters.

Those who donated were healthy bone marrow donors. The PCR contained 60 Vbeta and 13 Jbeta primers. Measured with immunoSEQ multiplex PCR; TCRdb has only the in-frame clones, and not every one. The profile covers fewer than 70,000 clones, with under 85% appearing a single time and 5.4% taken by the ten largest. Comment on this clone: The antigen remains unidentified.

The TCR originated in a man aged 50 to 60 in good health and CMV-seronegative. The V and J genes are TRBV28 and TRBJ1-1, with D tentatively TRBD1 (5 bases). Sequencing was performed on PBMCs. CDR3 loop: CASSSSGLDTEAFF. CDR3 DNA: TGTGCCAGCAGTTCGTCAGGGTTGGACACTGAAGCTTTCTTT. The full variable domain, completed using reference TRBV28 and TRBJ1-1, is DVKVTQSSRYLVKRTGEKVFLECVQDMDHENMFWYRQDPGLGLRLIYFSYDVKMKEKGDIPEGYSVSREKKERFSLILESASTNQTSMYLCASSSSGLDTEAFFGQGTRLTVV.